The sample holds many counts of the clone carrying this T cell receptor (beta chain). After removal of 6 bases from V and 4 bases from J, the junction contained 2 bases not matched to a gene. Germline assignment: CDR1 DFQATT and CDR2 SNEGSKA (reference sequence). There are 12 residues in the CDR3. The TCRbeta library incorporated unique molecular identifiers. A single record per CDR3 protein comes from TCRdb applying MiXCR to the PCR reads. The sample includes approximately 93,000 distinct CDR3 sequences, roughly 7.7% of them seen just once. This record comes from a study of T-cell reconstitution after alpha-beta-depleted transplantation in children.

The sequences come from PBMCs from the stem cell graft donor, collected from the stem cell graft. The chain combines TRBV20-1 with TRBJ2-5, with TRBD2 matching over 10 bases. This TCR came from a human donor who donated a stem cell graft to a child with congenital amegakaryocytic thrombocytopenia. For the CDR3, the DNA is TGCAGTGCCATAGCGGGAGGAGAGACCCAGTACTTC. Translation: CSAIAGGETQYF.